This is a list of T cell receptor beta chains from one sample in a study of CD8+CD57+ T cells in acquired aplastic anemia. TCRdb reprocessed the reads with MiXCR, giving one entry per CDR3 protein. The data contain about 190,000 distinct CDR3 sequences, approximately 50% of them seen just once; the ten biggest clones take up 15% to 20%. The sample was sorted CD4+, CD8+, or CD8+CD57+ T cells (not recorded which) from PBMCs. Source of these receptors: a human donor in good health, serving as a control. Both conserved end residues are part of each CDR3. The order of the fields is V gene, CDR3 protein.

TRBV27,CASRGTVPNEKLFF
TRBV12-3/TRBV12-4,CASSWGPTAGGYTF
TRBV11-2,CASSPGTVMNTEAFF
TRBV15,CATSRGRNTIYF
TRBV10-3,CAIRGQGGGYTF
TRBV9,CASSVPGAGNTIYF
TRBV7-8,CASSLAPQGGEQFF
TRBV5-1,CASSLETGFGYEQYF
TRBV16,CASSQGTNRGAFF
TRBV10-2,CASSVFDKNNEQFF
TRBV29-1,CSVVLAGTDTQYF
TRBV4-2,CASSQDGSGGTGELFF
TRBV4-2,CASSPGVGGDEQYF
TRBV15,CATSREEGRNTEAFF
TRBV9,CASSERRSSYNSPLHF
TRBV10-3,CAISDARVGLNYGYTF
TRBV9,CASSPEARTEAFF
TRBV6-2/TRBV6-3,CASSYTRRGRRGNSPLHF
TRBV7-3,CASRWGAIDSPLHF
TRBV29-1,CSASGGAGTGANVLTF
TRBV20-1,CSVEDQPQHF
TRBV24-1,CATSNPLVYTQYF
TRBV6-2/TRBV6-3,CASSYLEAPGNTIYF
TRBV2,CASPGTTGYEQYF
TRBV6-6,CASSLQAGTSYEQYF
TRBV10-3,CASSQDPGSNSPLHF
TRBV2,CASGDRNTEAFF
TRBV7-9,CASGLAGGTGGGYTF
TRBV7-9,CASSPGPTGANVLTF
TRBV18,CASSPAGQGGDQPQHF
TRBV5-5,CASGLTTGNQPQHF
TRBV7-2,CASSLVVVGGPQYF
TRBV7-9,CASSWGTGASTDTQYF
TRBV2,CASSGGLAGGTQYF
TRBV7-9,CASSPGTGETQYF
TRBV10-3,CAIKGTGVSYEQYF
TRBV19,CASPHREETQYF
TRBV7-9,CASSLMSHYGYTF
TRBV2,CASGWINTEAFF
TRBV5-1,CASSSRSSGRPPYEQYF